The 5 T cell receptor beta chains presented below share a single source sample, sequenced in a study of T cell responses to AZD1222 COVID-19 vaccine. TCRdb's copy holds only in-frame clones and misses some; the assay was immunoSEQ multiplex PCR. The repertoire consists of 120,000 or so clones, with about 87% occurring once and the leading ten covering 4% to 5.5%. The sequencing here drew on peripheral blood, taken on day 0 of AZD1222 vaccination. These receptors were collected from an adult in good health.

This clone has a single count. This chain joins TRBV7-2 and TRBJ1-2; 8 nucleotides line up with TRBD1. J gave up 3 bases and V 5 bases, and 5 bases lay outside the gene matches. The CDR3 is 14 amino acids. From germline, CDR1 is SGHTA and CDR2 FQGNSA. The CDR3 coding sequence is TGTGCCAGCAGCCCCGGGACAGGACACTATGGCTACACCTTC. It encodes CASSPGTGHYGYTF.

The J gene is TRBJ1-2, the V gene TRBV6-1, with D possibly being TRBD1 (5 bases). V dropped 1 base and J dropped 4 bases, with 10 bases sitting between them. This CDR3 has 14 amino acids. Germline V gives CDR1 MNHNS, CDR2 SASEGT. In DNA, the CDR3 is TGTGCCAGCAGTGAAGTGGGGGTGGGCTATGGCTACACCTTC. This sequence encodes CASSEVGVGYGYTF.

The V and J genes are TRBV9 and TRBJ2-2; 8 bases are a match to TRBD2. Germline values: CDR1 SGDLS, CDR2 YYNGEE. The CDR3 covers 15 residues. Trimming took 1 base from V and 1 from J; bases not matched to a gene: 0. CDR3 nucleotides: TGTGCCAGCAGCGTAACTAGCGGGAACACCGGGGAGCTGTTTTTT. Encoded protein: CASSVTSGNTGELFF.

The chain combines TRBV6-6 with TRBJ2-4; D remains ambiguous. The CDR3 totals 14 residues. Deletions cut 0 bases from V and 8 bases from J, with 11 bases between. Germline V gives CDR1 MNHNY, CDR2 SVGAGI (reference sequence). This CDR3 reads CASSYSTANDIQYF. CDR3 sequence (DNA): TGTGCCAGCAGTTACTCCACAGCCAACGACATTCAGTACTTC.

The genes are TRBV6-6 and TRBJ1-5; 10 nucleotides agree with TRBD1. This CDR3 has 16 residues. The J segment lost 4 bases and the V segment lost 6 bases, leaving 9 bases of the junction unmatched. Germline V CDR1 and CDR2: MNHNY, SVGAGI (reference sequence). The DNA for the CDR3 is TGTGCCAGCAGGGACGGACAGGGGGGGATAAATCAGCCCCAGCATTTT. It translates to CASRDGQGGINQPQHF.